This TCR beta chain is drawn from a study of blood T cell repertoires in COVID-19. The overall study: COVID-19 samples from acute and convalescent phases originated in the United States, Italy and Spain.

CDR1 is MNHNS and CDR2 is SASEGT in the germline V gene. This CDR3 is 16 amino acids long. Of note for this clone: One end of the junction fails to match germline, which may point to a read error.

The data were produced by immunoSEQ multiplex PCR, yet TCRdb's version contains in-frame clones alone and is incomplete. The table has about 94,000 clones, roughly 80% seen once; the top ten hold 15% to 20%. The rearrangement joins TRBV6-1 to TRBJ2-7; D may be TRBD2 (5 bases). Material: peripheral blood. The origin of this receptor is a human donor in a cohort sampled during active COVID-19. The CDR3 DNA follows: TGTGCCAGCAGTCAAGCCGCAGCCCTCCGGGGCTACGAGCAGTACTTC. It codes for CASSQAAALRGYEQYF.